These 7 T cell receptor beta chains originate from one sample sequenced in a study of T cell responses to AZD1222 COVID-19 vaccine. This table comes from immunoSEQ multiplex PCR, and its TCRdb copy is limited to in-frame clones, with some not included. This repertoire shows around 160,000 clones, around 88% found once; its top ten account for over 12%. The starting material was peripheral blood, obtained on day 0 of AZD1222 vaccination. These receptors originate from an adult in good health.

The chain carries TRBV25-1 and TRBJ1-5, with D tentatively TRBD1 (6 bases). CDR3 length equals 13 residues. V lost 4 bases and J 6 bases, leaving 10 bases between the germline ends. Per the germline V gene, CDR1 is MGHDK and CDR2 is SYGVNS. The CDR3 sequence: CASSGTGFQPQHF. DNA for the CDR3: TGTGCCAGCAGTGGCACAGGGTTTCAGCCCCAGCATTTT.

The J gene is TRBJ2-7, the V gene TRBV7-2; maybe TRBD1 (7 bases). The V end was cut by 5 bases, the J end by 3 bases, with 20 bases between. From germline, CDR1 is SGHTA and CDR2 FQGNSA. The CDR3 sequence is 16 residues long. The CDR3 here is CASSLDGRDSVYEQYF. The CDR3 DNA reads TGTGCCAGCAGCCTGGACGGGCGGGACAGCGTCTACGAGCAGTACTTC.

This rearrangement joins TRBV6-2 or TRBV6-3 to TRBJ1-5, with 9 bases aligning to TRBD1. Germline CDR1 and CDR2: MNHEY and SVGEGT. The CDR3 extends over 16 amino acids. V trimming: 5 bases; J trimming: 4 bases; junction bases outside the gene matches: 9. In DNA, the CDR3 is TGTGCCAGCAGTAAAACCCCCGGGACAGGGAATCAGCCCCAGCATTTT. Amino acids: CASSKTPGTGNQPQHF.

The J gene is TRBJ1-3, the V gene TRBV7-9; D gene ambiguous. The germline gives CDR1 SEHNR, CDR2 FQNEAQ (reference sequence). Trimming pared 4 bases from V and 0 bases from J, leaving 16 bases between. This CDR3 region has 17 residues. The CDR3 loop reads CASSSPGGKGSGNTIYF. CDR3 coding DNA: TGTGCCAGCAGCTCACCCGGCGGCAAAGGCTCTGGAAACACCATATATTTT. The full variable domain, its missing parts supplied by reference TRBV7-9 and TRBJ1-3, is DTGVSQNPRHKITKRGQNVTFRCDPISEHNRLYWYRQTLGQGPEFLTYFQNEAQLEKSRLLSDRFSAERPKGSFSTLEIQRTEQGDSAMYLCASSSPGGKGSGNTIYFGEGSWLTVV.

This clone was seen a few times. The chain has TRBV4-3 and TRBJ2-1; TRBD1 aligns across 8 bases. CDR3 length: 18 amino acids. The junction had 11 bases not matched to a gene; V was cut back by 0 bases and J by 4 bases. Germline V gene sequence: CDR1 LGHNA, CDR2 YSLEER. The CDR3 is CASSQETGAAVGYNEQFF. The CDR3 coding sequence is TGCGCCAGCAGCCAAGAGACAGGGGCCGCGGTGGGGTACAATGAGCAGTTCTTC.

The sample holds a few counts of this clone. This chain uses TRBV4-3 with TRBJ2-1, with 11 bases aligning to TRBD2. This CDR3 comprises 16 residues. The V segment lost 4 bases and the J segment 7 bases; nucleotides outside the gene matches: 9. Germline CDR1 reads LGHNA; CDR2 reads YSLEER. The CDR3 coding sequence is TGCGCCAGCAGCCCATCGGCTAGCGGGGGGACAAATGAGCAGTTCTTC. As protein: CASSPSASGGTNEQFF.

CDR3 coding DNA: TGTGCCAGCAGCTTAGGTCTGAGGGCGGGCTCACCCCTCCACTTT. As protein: CASSLGLRAGSPLHF. The chain carries TRBV7-2 and TRBJ1-6; D unresolved. The CDR3 consists of 15 residues. Deletions cut 1 base from V and 10 bases from J, with 14 bases between. Germline V lookup: CDR1 SGHTA, CDR2 FQGNSA.